This T cell receptor beta chain appears in the sequencing data of a study of blood T cell repertoires in COVID-19. Study-wide background: Researchers got acute and convalescent COVID-19 samples from the United States, Italy and Spain. From T cells, B-cell-depleted T cells, or PBMCs came the material, which was cDNA or gDNA.

The CDR3 runs 15 residues. The germline V and J ends were trimmed by 5 bases and 1 base, with 14 bases remaining between them. The germline CDR1 and CDR2 sequences are SGHTA and FQGNSA. Study processing details: By means of reference gene primer amplification, nucleated cell counts were estimated. Some clones are missing from TCRdb's copy, which holds only in-frame ones; the method was immunoSEQ multiplex PCR. Clonal size and the V and J genes are those of that table, whereas D and trimming came from the DNA. This table has approximately 200,000 clones, 80% to 90% appearing once. This receptor was taken from a woman older than 75 with acute or convalescent COVID-19. The chain recombines TRBV7-2 with TRBJ1-1; D call uncertain. The sample taken for sequencing was peripheral blood. The CDR3 protein is CASSPRAGGNTEAFF. The DNA for the CDR3 is TGTGCCAGCAGCCCCCGTGCAGGAGGGAACACTGAAGCTTTCTTT.